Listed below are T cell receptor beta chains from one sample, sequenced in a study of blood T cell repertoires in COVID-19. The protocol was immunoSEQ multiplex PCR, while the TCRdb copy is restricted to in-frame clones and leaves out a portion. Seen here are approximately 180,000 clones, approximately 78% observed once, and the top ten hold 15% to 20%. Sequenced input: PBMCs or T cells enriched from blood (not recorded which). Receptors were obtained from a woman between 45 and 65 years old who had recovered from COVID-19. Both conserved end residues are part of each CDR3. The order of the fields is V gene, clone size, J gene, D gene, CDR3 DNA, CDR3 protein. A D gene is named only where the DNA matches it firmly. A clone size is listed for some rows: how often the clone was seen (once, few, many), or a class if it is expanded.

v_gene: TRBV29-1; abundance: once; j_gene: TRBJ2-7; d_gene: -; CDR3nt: TGCAGCGTTGAAGTCCCAGGCTACGAGCAGTACTTC; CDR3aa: CSVEVPGYEQYF
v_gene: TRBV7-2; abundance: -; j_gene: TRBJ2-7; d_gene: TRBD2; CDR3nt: TGTGCCAGCAGCTTCTCGGGCGGGAGCTCGAACGGGGCCTACGAGCAGTACTTC; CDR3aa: CASSFSGGSSNGAYEQYF
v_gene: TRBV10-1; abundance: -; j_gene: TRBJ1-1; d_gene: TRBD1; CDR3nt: TGCGCCAGCAGCCCGAACGGACAGGGCCGAAAAGCTTTCTTT; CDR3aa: CASSPNGQGRKAFF
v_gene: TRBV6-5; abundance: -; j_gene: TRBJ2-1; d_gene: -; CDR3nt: TGTGCCAGCAGTTATGGAGCGAACTCCTACAATGAGCAGTTCTTC; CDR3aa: CASSYGANSYNEQFF
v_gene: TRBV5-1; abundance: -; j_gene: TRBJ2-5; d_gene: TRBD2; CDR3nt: TGCGCCAGCAGCGTATCGGGGGGCCAAGAGACCCAGTACTTC; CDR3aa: CASSVSGGQETQYF
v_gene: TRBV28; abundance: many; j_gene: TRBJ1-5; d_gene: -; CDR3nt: TGTGCGGCGAGGGGGGGGGATAGCAATCAGCCCCAGCATTTT; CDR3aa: CAARGGDSNQPQHF
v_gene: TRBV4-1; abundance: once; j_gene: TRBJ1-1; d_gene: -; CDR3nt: TGCGCCAGCAGCCAAGAGCAAAGGGGGGGCGAGAACACTGAAGCTTTCTTT; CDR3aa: CASSQEQRGGENTEAFF
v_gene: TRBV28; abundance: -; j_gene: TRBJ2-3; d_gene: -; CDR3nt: TGTGCCAGCACCTTCGGTGGGGCTTGGAGCGATACGCAGTATTTT; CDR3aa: CASTFGGAWSDTQYF
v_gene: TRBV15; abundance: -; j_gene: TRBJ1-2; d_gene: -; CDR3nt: TGTGCCACCAGCCCCGACAGAAACTATGGCTACACCTTC; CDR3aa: CATSPDRNYGYTF
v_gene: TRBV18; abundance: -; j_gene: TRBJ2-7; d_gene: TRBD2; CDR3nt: TGTGCCAGCTCACCAGGGCTAGCGGAGGCCTACGAGCAGTACTTC; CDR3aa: CASSPGLAEAYEQYF
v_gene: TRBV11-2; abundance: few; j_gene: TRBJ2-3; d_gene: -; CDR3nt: TGTGCCAGCAGCTTGTCCCAGAGAGGGCAGTATTTT; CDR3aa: CASSLSQRGQYF
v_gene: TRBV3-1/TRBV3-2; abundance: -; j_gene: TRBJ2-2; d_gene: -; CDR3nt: TGTGCCAGCAGCCAACCACAGGGTTCGAACACCGGGGAGCTGTTTTTT; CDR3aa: CASSQPQGSNTGELFF
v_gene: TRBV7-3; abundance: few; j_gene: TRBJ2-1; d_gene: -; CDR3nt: TGTGCCAGCAGCTCTGGAGCGGTCTCCTACAATGAGCAGTTCTTC; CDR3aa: CASSSGAVSYNEQFF
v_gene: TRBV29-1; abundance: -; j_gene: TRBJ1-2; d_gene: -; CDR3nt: TGCAGCGTTGCGACAGCAGCTAACTATGGCTACACCTTC; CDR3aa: CSVATAANYGYTF
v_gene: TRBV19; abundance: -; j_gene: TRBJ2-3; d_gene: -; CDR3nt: TGTGCCAGTAGTATTCAGGGGCACAGCACAGATACGCAGTATTTT; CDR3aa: CASSIQGHSTDTQYF
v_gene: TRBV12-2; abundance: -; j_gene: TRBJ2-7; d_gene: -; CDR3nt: TGTGCAAGTCGCCCCGAAACGACAGCCAAGCAGTACTTC; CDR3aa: CASRPETTAKQYF
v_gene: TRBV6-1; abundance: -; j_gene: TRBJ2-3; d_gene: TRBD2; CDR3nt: TGTGCCAGCAGTGAAGTCCCCCTAGCGGGAGTGGGGACAGATACGCAGTATTTT; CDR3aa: CASSEVPLAGVGTDTQYF
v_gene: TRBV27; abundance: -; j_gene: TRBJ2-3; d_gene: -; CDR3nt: TGTGCCAGCGCACCGGGACTCCCTACGCAGTATTTT; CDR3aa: CASAPGLPTQYF
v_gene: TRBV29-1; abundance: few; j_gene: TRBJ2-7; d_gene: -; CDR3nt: TGCAGCGTCATAAAGCGGGCCTCCTACGAGCAGTACTTC; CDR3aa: CSVIKRASYEQYF
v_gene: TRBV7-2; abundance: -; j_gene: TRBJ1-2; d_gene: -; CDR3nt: TGTGCCAGCAGCCCGGGGGATTATGGCTACACCTTC; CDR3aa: CASSPGDYGYTF
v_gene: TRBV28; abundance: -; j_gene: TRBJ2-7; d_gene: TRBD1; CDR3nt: TGTGCCAGCAGTCCAGCCGGGACAGGAAGATACGAGCAGTACTTC; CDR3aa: CASSPAGTGRYEQYF
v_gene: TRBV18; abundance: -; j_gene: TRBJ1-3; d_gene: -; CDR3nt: TGTGCCAGCTCACCACCACAGCCTTTCTCTGGAAACACCATATATTTT; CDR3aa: CASSPPQPFSGNTIYF
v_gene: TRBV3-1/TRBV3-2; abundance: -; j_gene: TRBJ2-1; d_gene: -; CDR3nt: TGTGCCAGCAGCTTCCGGACAAGCCTAATCGGGAATGAGCAGTTCTTC; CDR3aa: CASSFRTSLIGNEQFF
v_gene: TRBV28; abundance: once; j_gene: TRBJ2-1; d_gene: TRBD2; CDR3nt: TGTGCCAGCAGGCCACATGCGGGGGTCTCCTACAATGAGCAGTTCTTC; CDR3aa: CASRPHAGVSYNEQFF
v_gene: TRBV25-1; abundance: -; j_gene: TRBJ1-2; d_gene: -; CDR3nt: TGTGCCAGCAGTGGGTCCAGCTATGGCTACACCTTC; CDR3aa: CASSGSSYGYTF
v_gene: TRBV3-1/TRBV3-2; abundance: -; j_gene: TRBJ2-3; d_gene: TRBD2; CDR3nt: TGTGCCAGCAGCCAAGATTACCTAGCGGGCACAGATACGCAGTATTTT; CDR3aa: CASSQDYLAGTDTQYF
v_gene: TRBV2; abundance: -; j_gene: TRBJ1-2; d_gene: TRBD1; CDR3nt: TGTGCCACAGGGACAGGGAACTATGGCTACACCTTC; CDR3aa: CATGTGNYGYTF
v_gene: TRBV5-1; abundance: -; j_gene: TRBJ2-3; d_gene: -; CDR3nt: TGCGCCAGCAGCCTTTCCGCGGCGGATACGCAGTATTTT; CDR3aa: CASSLSAADTQYF
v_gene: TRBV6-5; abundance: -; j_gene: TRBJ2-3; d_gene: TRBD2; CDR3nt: TGTGCCAGCAGTTATAGCGGGAGGGCCGGGGATACGCAGTATTTT; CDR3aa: CASSYSGRAGDTQYF